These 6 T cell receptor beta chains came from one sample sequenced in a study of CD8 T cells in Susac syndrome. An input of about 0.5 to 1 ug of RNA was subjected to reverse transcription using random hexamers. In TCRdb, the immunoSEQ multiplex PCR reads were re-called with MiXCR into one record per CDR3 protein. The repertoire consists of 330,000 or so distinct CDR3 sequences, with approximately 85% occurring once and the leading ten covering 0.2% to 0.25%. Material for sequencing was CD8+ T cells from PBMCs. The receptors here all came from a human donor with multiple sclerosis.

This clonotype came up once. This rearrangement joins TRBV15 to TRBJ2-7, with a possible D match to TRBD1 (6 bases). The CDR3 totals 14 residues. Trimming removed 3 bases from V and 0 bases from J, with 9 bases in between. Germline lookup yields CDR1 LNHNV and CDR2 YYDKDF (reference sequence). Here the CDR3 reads CATSSRDTSYEQYF. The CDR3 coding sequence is TGTGCCACCAGCAGCCGGGACACCTCCTACGAGCAGTACTTC.

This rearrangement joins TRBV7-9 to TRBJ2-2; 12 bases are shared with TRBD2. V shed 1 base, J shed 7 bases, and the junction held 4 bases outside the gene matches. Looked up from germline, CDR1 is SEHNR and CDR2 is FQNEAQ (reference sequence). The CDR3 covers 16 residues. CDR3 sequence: CASSLGLAGDGGELFF. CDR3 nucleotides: TGTGCCAGCAGCTTAGGACTAGCGGGAGATGGCGGGGAGCTGTTTTTT.

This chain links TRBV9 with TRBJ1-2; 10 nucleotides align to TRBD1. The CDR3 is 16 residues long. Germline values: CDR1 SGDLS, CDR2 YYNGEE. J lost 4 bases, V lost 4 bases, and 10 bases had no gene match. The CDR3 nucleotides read TGTGCCAGCAGCCTGTCCGGGACAGGGGAGCCCTATGGCTACACCTTC. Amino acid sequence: CASSLSGTGEPYGYTF.

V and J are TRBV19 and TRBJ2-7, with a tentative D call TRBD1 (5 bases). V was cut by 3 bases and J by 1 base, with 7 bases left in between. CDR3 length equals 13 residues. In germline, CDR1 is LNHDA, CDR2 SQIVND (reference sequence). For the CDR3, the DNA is TGTGCCAGTAGTATGACAGAATCCTACGAGCAGTACTTC. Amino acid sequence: CASSMTESYEQYF.

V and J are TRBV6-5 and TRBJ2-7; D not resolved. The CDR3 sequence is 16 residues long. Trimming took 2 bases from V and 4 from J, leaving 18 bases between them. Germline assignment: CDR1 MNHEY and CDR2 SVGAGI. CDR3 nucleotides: TGTGCCAGCAGTTACCGCCAGCCCCCTAAAATTTACGAGCAGTACTTC. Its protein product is CASSYRQPPKIYEQYF.

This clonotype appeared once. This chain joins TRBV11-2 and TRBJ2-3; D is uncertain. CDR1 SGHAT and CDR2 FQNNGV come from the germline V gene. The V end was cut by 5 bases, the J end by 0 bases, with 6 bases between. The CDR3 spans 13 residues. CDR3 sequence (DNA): TGTGCCAGCAGCCAACCTAGCACAGATACGCAGTATTTT. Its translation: CASSQPSTDTQYF.